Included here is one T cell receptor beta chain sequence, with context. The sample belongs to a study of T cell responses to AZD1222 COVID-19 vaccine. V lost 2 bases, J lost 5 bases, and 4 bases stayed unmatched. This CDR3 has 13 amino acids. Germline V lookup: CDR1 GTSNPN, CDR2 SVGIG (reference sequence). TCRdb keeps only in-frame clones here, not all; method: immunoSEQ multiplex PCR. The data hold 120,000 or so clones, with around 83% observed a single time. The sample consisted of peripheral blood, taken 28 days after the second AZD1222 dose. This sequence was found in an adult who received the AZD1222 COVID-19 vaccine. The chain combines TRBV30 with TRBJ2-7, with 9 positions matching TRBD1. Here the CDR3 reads CAWSSWDRDEQYF. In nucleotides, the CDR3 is TGTGCCTGGAGTTCCTGGGACAGGGACGAGCAGTACTTC.